This T cell receptor beta chain was sequenced in a study of blood T cell repertoires in COVID-19. The table came from immunoSEQ multiplex PCR; TCRdb's copy has only in-frame clones and leaves some out. The data hold approximately 320,000 clones, with 65% to 90% observed a single time. Input material: peripheral blood. The sequence was obtained from a human donor in a cohort sampled during active COVID-19.

The CDR3 DNA sequence: TGTGCCAGCAGCTTTGGGACTAGCGGGTACGAGCAGTACTTC. It specifies CASSFGTSGYEQYF. The chain combines TRBV7-2 with TRBJ2-7; 12 nucleotides align to TRBD2. CDR3 length: 14 amino acids. With V trimmed by 3 bases and J by 4 bases, 1 base remained unmatched. Germline CDR1 reads SGHTA; CDR2 reads FQGNSA. Filled out from reference TRBV7-2 and TRBJ2-7, the complete variable domain reads GAGVSQSPSNKVTEKGKDVELRCDPISGHTALYWYRQSLGQGLEFLIYFQGNSAPDKSGLPSDRFSAERTGGSVSTLTIQRTQQEDSAVYLCASSFGTSGYEQYFGPGTRLTVT.